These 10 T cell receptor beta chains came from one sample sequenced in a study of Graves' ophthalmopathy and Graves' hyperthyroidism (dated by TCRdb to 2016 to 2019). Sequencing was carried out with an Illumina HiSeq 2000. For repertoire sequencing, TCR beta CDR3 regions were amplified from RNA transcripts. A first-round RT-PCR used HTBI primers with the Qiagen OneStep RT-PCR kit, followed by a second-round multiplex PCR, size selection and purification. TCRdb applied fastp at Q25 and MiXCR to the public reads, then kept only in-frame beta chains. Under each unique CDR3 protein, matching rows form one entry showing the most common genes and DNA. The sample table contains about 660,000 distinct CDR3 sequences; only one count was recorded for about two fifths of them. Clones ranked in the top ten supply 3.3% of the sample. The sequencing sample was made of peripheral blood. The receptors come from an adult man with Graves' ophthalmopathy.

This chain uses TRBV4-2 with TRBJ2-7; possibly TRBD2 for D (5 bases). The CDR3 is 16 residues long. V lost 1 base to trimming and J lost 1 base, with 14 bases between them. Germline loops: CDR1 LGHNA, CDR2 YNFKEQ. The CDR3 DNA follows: TGTGCCAGCAGCCAAGGGCTCGGGGAGAGGTCCTACGAGCAGTACTTC. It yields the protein CASSQGLGERSYEQYF.

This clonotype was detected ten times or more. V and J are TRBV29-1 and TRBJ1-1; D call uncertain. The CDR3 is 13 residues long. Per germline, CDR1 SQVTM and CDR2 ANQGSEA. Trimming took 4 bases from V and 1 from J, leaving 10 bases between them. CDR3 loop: CSVVKMENTEAFF. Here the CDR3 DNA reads TGCAGCGTTGTTAAGATGGAGAACACTGAAGCTTTCTTT.

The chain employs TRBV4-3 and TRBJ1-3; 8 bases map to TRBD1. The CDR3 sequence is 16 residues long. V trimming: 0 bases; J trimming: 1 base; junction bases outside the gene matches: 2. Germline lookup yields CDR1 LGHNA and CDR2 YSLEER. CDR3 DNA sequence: TGCGCCAGCAGCCAAGAGAGGACAGGGTCTGGAAACACCATATATTTT. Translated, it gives CASSQERTGSGNTIYF.

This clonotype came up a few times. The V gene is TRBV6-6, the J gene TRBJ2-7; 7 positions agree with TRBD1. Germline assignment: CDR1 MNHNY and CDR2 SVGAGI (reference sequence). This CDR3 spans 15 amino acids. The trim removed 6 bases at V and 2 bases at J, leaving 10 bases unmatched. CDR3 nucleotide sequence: TGTGCCAGCAGCGCTCCAGGGGGAGCCCCCTACGAGCAGTACTTC. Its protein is CASSAPGGAPYEQYF.

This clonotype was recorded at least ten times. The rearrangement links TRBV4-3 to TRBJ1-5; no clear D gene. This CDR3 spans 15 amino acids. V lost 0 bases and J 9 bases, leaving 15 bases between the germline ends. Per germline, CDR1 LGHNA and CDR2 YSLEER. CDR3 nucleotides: TGCGCCAGCAGCCAAGATCGTAGAGTTCGTCCGCCCCAGCATTTT. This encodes CASSQDRRVRPPQHF.

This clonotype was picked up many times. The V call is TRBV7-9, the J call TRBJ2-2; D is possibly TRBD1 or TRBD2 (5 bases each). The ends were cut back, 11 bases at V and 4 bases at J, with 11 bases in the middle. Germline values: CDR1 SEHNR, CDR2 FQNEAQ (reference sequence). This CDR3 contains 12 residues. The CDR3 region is CAPLRGTGELFF. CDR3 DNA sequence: TGTGCCCCCTTGAGGGGCACCGGGGAGCTGTTTTTT.

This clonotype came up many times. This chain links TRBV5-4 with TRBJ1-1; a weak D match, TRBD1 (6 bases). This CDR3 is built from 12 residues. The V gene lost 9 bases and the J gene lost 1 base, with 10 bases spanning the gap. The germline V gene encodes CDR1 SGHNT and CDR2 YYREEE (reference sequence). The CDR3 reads CATRQENTEAFF. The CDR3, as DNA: TGTGCCACCAGACAGGAGAACACTGAAGCTTTCTTT.

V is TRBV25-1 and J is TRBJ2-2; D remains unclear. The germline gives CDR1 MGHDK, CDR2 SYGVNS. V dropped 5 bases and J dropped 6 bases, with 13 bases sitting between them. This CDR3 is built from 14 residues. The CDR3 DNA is TGTGCCAGCAGTTTATTGTCGCCTTCCGGGGAGCTGTTTTTT. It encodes CASSLLSPSGELFF. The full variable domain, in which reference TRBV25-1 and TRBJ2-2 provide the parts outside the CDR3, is EADIYQTPRYLVIGTGKKITLECSQTMGHDKMYWYQQDPGMELHLIHYSYGVNSTEKGDLSSESTVSRIRTEHFPLTLESARPSHTSQYLCASSLLSPSGELFFGEGSRLTVL.

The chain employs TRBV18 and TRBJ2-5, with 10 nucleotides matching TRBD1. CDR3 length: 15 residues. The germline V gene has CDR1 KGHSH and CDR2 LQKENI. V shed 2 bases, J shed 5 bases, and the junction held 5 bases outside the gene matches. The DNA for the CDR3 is TGTGCCAGCTCACCAGTCGGGACAGGGGACGAGACCCAGTACTTC. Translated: CASSPVGTGDETQYF.

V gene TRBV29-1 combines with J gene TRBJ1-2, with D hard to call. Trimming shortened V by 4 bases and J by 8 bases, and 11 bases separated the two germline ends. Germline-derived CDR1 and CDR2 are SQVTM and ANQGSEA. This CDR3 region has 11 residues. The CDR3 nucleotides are TGCAGCGTTGCGGTCGGCAGGGGCTACACCTTC. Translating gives CSVAVGRGYTF.